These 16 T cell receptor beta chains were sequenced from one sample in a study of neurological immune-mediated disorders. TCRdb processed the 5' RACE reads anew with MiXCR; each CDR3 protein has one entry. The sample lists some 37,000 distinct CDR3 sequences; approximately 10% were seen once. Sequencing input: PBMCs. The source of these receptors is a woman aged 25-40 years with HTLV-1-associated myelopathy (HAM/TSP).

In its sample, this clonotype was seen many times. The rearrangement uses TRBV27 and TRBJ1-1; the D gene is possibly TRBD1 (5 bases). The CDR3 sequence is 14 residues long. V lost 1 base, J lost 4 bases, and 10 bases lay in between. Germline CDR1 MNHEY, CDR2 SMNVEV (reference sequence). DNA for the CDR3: TGTGCCAGCAGTTTATATGTGGGGGGCACTGAAGCTTTCTTT. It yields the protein CASSLYVGGTEAFF.

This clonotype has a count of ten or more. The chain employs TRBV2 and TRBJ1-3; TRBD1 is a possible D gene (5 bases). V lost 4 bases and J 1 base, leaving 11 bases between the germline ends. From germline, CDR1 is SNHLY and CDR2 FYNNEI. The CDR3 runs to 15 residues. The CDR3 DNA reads TGTGCCAGCAGTGTAACCGGGACTTCTGGAAACACCATATATTTT. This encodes CASSVTGTSGNTIYF. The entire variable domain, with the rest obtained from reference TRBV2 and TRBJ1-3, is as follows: EPEVTQTPSHQVTQMGQEVILRCVPISNHLYFYWYRQILGQKVEFLVSFYNNEISEKSEIFDDQFSVERPDGSNFTLKIRSTKLEDSAMYFCASSVTGTSGNTIYFGEGSWLTVV.

This CDR3 reads CAWSGGGGQPQHF. The DNA for the CDR3 is TGTGCCTGGAGTGGAGGGGGCGGTCAGCCCCAGCATTTT. V and J are TRBV30 and TRBJ1-5; 7 bases are shared with TRBD1. The germline CDR1 and CDR2 sequences are GTSNPN and SVGIG (reference sequence). J was trimmed by 6 bases and V by 1 base; bases with no gene match: 3. The length of the CDR3 is 13 residues.

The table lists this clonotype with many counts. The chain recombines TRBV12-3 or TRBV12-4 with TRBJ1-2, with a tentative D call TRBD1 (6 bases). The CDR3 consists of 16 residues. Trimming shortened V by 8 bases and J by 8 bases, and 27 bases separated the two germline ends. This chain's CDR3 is CASSYRVPDLSRGYTF. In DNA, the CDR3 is TGTGCCAGCTCTTACAGGGTACCCGATTTGTCTCGCGGCTACACCTTC.

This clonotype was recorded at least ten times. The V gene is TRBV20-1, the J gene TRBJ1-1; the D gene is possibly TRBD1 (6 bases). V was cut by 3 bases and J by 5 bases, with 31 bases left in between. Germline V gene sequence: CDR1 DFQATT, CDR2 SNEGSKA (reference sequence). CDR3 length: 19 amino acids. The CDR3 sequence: CSASSGLRGRLGALTEAFF. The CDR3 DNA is TGCAGTGCTAGTTCTGGACTTAGGGGACGGCTGGGGGCTCTGACTGAAGCTTTCTTT.

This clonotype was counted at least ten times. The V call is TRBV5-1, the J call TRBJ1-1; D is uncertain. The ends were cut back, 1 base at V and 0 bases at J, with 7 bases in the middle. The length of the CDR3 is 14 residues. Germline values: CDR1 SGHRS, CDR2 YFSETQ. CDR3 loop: CASSLTGMNTEAFF. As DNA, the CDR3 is TGCGCCAGCAGCTTGACCGGTATGAACACTGAAGCTTTCTTT.

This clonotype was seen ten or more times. Written as DNA, the CDR3 is TGTGCCAGCAGTCGACCGGGACAGGGTGAAGCTTTCTTT. It specifies CASSRPGQGEAFF. The chain links TRBV6-6 to TRBJ1-1, with 9 bases lining up with TRBD1. This CDR3 has 13 residues. Germline V gene sequence: CDR1 MNHNY, CDR2 SVGAGI (reference sequence). J lost 7 bases, V lost 5 bases, and 5 bases had no gene match.

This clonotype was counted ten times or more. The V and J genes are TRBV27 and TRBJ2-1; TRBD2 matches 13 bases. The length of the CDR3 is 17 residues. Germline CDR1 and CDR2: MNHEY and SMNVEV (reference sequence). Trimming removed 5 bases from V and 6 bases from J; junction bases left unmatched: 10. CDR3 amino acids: CASSRAGTSGVGNEQFF. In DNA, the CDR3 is TGTGCCAGCAGTCGAGCCGGGACTAGCGGGGTCGGCAATGAGCAGTTCTTC.

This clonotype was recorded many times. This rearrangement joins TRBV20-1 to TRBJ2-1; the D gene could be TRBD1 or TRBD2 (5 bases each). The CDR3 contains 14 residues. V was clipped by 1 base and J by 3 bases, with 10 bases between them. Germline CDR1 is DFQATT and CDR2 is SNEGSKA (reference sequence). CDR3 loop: CSARAGTFYNEQFF. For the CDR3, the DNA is TGCAGTGCTAGAGCAGGGACCTTCTACAATGAGCAGTTCTTC.

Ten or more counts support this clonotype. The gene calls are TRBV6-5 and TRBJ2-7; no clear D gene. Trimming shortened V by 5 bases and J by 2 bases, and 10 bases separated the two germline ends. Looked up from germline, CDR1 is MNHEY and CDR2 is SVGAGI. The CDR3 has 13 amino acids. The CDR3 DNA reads TGTGCCAGCAGTGTGAAGCCTACCTACGAGCAGTACTTC. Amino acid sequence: CASSVKPTYEQYF.

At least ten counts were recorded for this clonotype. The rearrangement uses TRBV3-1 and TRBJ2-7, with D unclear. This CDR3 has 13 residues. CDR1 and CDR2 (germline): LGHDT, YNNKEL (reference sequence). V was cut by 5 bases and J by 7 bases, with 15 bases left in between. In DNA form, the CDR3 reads TGTGCCAGCAGCGAACGGTCGAGGTCGGAGCAGTACTTC. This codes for CASSERSRSEQYF.

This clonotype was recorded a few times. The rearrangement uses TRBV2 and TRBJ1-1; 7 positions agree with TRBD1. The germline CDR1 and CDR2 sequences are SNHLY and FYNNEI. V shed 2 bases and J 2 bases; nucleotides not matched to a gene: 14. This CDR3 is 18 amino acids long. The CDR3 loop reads CASSEQTGALLLNTEAFF. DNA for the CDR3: TGTGCCAGCAGTGAACAAACAGGGGCGTTATTGCTAAACACTGAAGCTTTCTTT.

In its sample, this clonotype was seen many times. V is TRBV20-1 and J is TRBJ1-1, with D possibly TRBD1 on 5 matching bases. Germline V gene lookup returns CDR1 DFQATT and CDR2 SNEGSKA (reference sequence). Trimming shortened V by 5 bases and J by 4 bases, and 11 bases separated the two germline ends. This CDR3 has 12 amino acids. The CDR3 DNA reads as TGCAGTGCTGCCCCGGGGGGCACTGAAGCTTTCTTT. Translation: CSAAPGGTEAFF.

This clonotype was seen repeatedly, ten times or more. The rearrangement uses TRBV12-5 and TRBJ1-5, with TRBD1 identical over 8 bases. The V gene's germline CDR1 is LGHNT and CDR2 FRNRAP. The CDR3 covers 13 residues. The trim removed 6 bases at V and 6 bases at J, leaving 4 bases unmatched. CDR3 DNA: TGTGCTAGTGGCCAGGGGGCAGGTCAGCCCCAGCATTTT. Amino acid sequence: CASGQGAGQPQHF. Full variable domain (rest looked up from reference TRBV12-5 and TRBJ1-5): DARVTQTPRHKVTEMGQEVTMRCQPILGHNTVFWYRQTMMQGLELLAYFRNRAPLDDSGMPKDRFSAEMPDATLATLKIQPSEPRDSAVYFCASGQGAGQPQHFGDGTRLSIL.

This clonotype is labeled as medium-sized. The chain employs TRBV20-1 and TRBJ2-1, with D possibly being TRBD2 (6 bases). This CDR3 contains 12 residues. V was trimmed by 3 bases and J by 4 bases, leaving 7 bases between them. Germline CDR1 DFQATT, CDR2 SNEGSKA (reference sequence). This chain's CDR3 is CSARGTYNEQFF. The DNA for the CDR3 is TGCAGTGCTAGGGGGACTTACAATGAGCAGTTCTTC.

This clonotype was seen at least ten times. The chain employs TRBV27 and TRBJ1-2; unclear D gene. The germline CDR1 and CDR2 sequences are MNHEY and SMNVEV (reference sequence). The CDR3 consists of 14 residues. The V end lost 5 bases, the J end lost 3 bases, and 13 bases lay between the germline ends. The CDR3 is CASSLRKGYYGYTF. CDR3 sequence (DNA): TGTGCCAGCAGTCTCCGAAAGGGTTACTATGGCTACACCTTC.